Listed below are T cell receptor beta chains from one sample, sequenced in a study of blood T cell repertoires in COVID-19. Profiling relied on immunoSEQ multiplex PCR, and the TCRdb table lists in-frame clones only, not all of them. Here the sample spans more than 200,000 clones, about 88% being singletons. The material sequenced was PBMCs or T cells enriched from blood (not recorded which). The receptors shown here come from a woman between 45 and 60 years old who had recovered from COVID-19. Both conserved end residues are trimmed from each CDR3.

J gene: TRBJ2-1; V gene: TRBV19; CDR3 protein: ASSMGGGEGSQF
J gene: TRBJ2-3; V gene: TRBV19; CDR3 protein: ASSLSSTDTQY
J gene: TRBJ1-4; V gene: TRBV5-4; CDR3 protein: ASSSGQGTNEKLF
J gene: TRBJ2-3; V gene: TRBV4-1; CDR3 protein: ASSQRGQGSTDTQY
J gene: TRBJ2-7; V gene: TRBV5-4; CDR3 protein: ASSPRQGFYEQY
J gene: TRBJ1-1; V gene: TRBV6-5; CDR3 protein: ASTWGEAF
J gene: TRBJ2-1; V gene: TRBV5-1; CDR3 protein: ASSLDLASSNEQF
J gene: TRBJ1-5; V gene: TRBV9; CDR3 protein: ASSVADTHHPQH
J gene: TRBJ2-4; V gene: TRBV2; CDR3 protein: ASFEFVKNIQY
J gene: TRBJ2-3; V gene: TRBV5-6; CDR3 protein: ASSLLGQGEWDTQY